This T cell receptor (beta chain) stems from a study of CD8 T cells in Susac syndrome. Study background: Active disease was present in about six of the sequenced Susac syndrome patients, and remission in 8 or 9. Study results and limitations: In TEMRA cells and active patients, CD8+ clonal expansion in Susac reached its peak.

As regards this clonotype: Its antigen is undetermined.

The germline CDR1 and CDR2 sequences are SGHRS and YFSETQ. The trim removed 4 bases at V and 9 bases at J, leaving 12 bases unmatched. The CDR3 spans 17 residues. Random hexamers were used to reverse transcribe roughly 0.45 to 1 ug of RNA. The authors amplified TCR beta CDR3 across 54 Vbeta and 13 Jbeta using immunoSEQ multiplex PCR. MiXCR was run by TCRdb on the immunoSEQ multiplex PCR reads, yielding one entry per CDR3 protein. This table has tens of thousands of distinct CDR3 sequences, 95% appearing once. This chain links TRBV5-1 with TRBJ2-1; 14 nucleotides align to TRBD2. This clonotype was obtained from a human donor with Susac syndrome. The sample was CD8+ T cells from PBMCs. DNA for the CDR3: TGCGCCAGCAGCCCCGGATCGACTAGCGGGAGGGGGAGTGAGCAGTTCTTC. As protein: CASSPGSTSGRGSEQFF.